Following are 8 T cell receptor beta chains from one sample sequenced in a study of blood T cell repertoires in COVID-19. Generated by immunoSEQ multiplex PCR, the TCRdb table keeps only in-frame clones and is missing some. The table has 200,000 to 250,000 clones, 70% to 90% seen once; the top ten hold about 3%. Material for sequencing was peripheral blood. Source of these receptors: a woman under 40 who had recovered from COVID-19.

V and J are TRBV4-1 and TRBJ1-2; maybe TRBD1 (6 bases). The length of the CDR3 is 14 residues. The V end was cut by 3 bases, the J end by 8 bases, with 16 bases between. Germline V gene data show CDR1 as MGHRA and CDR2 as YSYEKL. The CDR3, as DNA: TGCGCCAGCAGCCACCCTATGAGGGGGGGAGGCTACACCTTC. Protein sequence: CASSHPMRGGGYTF.

Written as DNA, the CDR3 is TGTGCCAGCTCCCCAAGGACAGGGGATCAGCCCCAGCATTTT. Translation gives CASSPRTGDQPQHF. V usage is TRBV18 and J usage is TRBJ1-5; 9 bases are shared with TRBD1. V trimming: 6 bases; J trimming: 5 bases; junction bases outside the gene matches: 5. The CDR3 runs to 14 residues. Germline assignment: CDR1 KGHSH and CDR2 LQKENI.

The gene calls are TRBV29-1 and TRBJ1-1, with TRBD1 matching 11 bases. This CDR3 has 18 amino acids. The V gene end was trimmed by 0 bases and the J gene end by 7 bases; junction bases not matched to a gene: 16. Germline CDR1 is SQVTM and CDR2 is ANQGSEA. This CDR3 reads CSVEEINPTGTGGGEAFF. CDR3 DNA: TGCAGCGTTGAAGAAATAAACCCAACCGGGACAGGGGGTGGTGAAGCTTTCTTT.

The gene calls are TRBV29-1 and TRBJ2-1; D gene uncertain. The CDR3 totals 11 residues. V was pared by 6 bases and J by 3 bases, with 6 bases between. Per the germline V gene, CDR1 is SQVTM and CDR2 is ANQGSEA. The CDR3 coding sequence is TGCAGCGTCAACAGCTACAATGAGCAGTTCTTC. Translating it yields CSVNSYNEQFF.

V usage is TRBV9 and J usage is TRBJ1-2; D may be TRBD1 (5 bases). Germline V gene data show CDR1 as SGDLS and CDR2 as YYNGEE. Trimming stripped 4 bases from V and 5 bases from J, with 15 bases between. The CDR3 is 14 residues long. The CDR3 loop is CASSQRDGLYGYTF. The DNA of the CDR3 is TGTGCCAGCAGCCAGCGGGACGGCTTATATGGCTACACCTTC.

The CDR3 nucleotides are TGTGCCAGCTCGCCAAACCAGGGGAACACTGAAGCTTTCTTT. Its protein is CASSPNQGNTEAFF. This rearrangement joins TRBV18 to TRBJ1-1; perhaps TRBD1 as D (5 bases). This CDR3 region has 14 residues. CDR1 and CDR2 (germline): KGHSH, LQKENI. V was cut by 6 bases and J by 1 base, with 12 bases left in between.

CDR3 sequence reads: CASSVGVGGPETQYF. The DNA of the CDR3 is TGTGCCAGCAGCGTAGGAGTAGGGGGCCCGGAGACCCAGTACTTC. J is TRBJ2-5 and V is TRBV9; 7 bases are shared with TRBD1. CDR3 length: 15 residues. CDR1 is SGDLS, CDR2 YYNGEE, per germline. V lost 0 bases and J lost 5; bases outside the gene matches: 7.

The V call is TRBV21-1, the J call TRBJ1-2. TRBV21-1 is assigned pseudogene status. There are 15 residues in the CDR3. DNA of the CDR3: TGTGCCAGCCCCCCCACGGGACTAGCTAACTATGGCTACACCTTC. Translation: CASPPTGLANYGYTF.